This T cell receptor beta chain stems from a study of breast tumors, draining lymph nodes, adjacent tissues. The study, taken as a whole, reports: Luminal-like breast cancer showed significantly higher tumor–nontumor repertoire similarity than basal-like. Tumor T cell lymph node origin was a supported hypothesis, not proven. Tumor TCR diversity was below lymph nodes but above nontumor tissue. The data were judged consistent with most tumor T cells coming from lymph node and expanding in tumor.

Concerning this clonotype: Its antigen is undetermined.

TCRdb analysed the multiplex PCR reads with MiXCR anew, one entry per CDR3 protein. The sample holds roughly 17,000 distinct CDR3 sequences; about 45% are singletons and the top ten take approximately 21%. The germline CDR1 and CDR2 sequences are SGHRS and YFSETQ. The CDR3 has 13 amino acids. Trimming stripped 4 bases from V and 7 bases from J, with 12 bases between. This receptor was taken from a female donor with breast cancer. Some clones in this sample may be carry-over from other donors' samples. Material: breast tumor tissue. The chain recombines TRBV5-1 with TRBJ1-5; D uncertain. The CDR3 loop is CASSAGKRQPQHF. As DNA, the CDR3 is TGCGCCAGCAGCGCCGGGAAGCGGCAGCCCCAGCATTTT.